This note documents a single T cell receptor (beta chain) sequence. Its specificity is not known. The sample comes from a study of T cells in localized non-small cell lung cancer. The table came from immunoSEQ multiplex PCR; TCRdb's copy has only in-frame clones and leaves some out. In the table there are over 1,500 clones, approximately 29% of which are singletons. The germline V gene encodes CDR1 SGHRS and CDR2 YFSETQ. This CDR3 region has 14 residues. V trimming: 5 bases; J trimming: 2 bases; junction bases outside the gene matches: 3. Regarding the study as a whole: Heterogeneity remains possible because sequencing was limited to only one tumor region. There were a median around 57 of the top 100 tumor clones appearing in adjacent lung. Longer overall survival was linked to higher blood T cell density.

The material was lung tumor tissue, obtained before any cancer treatment. The receptor comes from a female donor older than 55 with stage I squamous cell lung carcinoma. This chain uses TRBV5-1 with TRBJ2-3, with 9 bases fitting TRBD1. DNA for the CDR3: TGCGCCAGCAGTACAGGGGGCTACACAGATACGCAGTATTTT. This translates into CASSTGGYTDTQYF.